This entry lists 7 T cell receptor beta chains sequenced from one sample in a study of metastatic and nonmetastatic thyroid tumors. None of the patients had undergone any treatment ahead of thyroid surgery. TCRdb reprocessed the PCR reads using MiXCR. The data show 30,000 to 40,000 clones, with approximately 20% seen just once and approximately 20% held by the top ten. Input material: blood. The origin of the receptors is a female donor with papillary thyroid cancer or a benign thyroid nodule (not recorded which). Some clones in this sample may be carry-over from other donors' samples.

The chain couples TRBV20-1 to TRBJ1-1; D is unresolved. The germline V and J ends were trimmed by 3 bases and 1 base, with 15 bases remaining between them. In germline, CDR1 is DFQATT, CDR2 SNEGSKA (reference sequence). This CDR3 contains 15 residues. The CDR3 loop is CSARSSCGSNTEAFF. In DNA, the CDR3 is TGCAGTGCTAGGAGCTCGTGTGGCTCGAACACTGAAGCTTTCTTT.

This clone was counted at least ten times. This rearrangement joins TRBV4-3 to TRBJ1-3, with D unclear. V lost 0 bases and J lost 6, with 12 bases in between. The CDR3 is 15 amino acids. CDR1 is LGHNA and CDR2 is YSLEER in the germline V gene. This CDR3 is CASSQDVRATNTIYF. The CDR3 nucleotides read TGCGCCAGCAGCCAAGATGTTAGGGCGACAAACACCATATATTTT.

This clone appeared once. A junction boundary mismatches the germline segment, possibly from a read error. V usage is TRBV3-1 and J usage is TRBJ1-1; no clear D. This CDR3 is built from 17 residues. Germline V CDR1 and CDR2: LGHDT, YNNKEL (reference sequence). CDR3 bases: TGTTCCAGCAGCACGCGACACAGAATTACTACGAACACTGAAGCTTTCTTT. Translation gives CSSSTRHRITTNTEAFF. Combining the CDR3 with reference TRBV3-1 and TRBJ1-1 gives the whole variable domain DTAVSQTPKYLVTQMGNDKSIKCEQNLGHDTMYWYKQDSKKFLKIMFSYNNKELIINETVPNRFSPKSPDKAHLNLHINSLELGDSAVYFCSSSTRHRITTNTEAFFGQGTRLTVV.

This clone was seen repeatedly, ten times or more. CDR3 DNA: TGTGCCAGTAGACAAGGGGGACAGGGAACCGGGGAGCTGTTTTTT. Its translation: CASRQGGQGTGELFF. This chain uses TRBV19 with TRBJ2-2; 9 bases fit TRBD1. CDR3 size: 15 residues. The V segment lost 6 bases and the J segment 5 bases; nucleotides outside the gene matches: 7. In germline, CDR1 is LNHDA, CDR2 SQIVND (reference sequence).

Ten or more counts support this clone. At one end the junction does not follow the germline gene, possibly because of a read error. Within the sample, other DNA sequences also encode this same CDR3. This chain connects TRBV30 to TRBJ1-3; perhaps TRBD1 as D (5 bases). Germline V CDR1 and CDR2: GTSNPN, SVGIG (reference sequence). CDR3 length equals 13 residues. This chain's CDR3 is CAIQALRGNTIYF. The CDR3 nucleotides are TGTGCCATACAGGCTTTAAGAGGAAACACCATATACTTT.

The gene calls are TRBV11-2 and TRBJ1-1; D possibly corresponds to TRBD1 (5 bases). V was pared by 10 bases and J by 3 bases, with 15 bases between. The germline gives CDR1 SGHAT, CDR2 FQNNGV. The CDR3 is 13 residues long. In nucleotides, the CDR3 is TGTGCCATCACACGGGACGTATACACTGAAGCTTTCTTT. It specifies CAITRDVYTEAFF. Full variable domain (missing parts from reference TRBV11-2 and TRBJ1-1): EAGVAQSPRYKIIEKRQSVAFWCNPISGHATLYWYQQILGQGPKLLIQFQNNGVVDDSQLPKDRFSAERLKGVDSTLKIQPAKLEDSAVYLCAITRDVYTEAFFGQGTRLTVV.

The chain links TRBV6-4 to TRBJ2-6; 10 bases line up with TRBD2. Germline V gene sequence: CDR1 MRHNA, CDR2 SNTAGT. The CDR3 sequence is 19 residues long. The V and J ends lost 6 bases and 4 bases, in that order; junction bases with no gene match: 15. This CDR3 reads CASRDRGGLAGAGANVLTF. The CDR3 DNA reads TGTGCCAGCAGAGACAGGGGAGGTCTAGCGGGAGCAGGGGCCAACGTCCTGACTTTC.